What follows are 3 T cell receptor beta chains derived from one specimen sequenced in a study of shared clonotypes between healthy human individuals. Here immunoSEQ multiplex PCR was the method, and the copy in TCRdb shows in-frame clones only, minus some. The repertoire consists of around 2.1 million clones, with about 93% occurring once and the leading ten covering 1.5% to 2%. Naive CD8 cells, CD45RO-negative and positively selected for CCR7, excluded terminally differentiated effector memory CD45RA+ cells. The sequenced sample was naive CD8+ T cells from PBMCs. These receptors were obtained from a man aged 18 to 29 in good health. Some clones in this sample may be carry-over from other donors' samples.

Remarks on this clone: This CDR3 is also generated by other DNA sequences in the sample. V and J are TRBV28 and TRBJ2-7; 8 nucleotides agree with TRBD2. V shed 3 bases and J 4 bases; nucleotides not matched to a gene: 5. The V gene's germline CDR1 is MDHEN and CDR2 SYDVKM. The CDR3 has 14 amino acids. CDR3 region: CASSFGREGYEQYF. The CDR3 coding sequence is TGTGCCAGCAGTTTTGGACGGGAGGGTTACGAGCAGTACTTC. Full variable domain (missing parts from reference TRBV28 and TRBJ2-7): DVKVTQSSRYLVKRTGEKVFLECVQDMDHENMFWYRQDPGLGLRLIYFSYDVKMKEKGDIPEGYSVSREKKERFSLILESASTNQTSMYLCASSFGREGYEQYFGPGTRLTVT.

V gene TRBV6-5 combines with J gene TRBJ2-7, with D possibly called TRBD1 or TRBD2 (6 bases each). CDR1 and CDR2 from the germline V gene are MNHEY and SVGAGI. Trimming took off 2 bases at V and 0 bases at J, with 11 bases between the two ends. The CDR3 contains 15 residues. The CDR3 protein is CASSYGGLPSYEQYF. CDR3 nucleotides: TGTGCCAGCAGTTACGGGGGGCTCCCCTCCTACGAGCAGTACTTC.

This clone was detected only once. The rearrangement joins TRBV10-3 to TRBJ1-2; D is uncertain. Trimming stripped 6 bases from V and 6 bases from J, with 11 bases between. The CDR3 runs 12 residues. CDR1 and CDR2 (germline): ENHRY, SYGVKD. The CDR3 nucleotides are TGTGCCATCAGGGGCTCAGCCCATGGCTACACCTTC. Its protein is CAIRGSAHGYTF.